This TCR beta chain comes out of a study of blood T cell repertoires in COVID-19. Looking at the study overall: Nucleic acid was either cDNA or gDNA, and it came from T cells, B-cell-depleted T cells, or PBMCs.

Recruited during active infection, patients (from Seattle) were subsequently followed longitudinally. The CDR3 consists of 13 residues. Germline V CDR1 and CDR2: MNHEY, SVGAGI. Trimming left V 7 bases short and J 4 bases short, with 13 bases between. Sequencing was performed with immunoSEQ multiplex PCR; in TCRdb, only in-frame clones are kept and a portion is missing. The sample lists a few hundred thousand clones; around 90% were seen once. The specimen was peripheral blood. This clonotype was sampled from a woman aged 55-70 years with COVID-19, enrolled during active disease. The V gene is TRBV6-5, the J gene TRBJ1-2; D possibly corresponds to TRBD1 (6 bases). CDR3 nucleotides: TGTGCCAGCAAGCTCTCAGGGGTCTATGGCTACACCTTC. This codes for CASKLSGVYGYTF.